This T cell receptor (beta chain) was captured by sequencing in a study of graft-versus-host responses after intestinal transplantation (dated by TCRdb to the early 2020s). Some background on the complete study: Recipients received multivisceral, liver-intestinal, or isolated intestinal transplants. Anti-thymocyte globulin induction was given to all recipients, followed by maintenance tacrolimus and steroids for 2 to 4 years. Bulk TCR-beta CDR3 sequencing was used to track graft-versus-host and host-versus-graft alloreactive T cell clones in the graft, circulation and bone marrow after intestinal transplantation. To identify alloreactive clones, pre-transplant mixed lymphocyte reaction products were sequenced and compared with unstimulated pre-transplant donor and recipient T cells. Of the approximately 24 intestinal transplant recipients enrolled in the cohort, one of whom was a retransplant, a few patients without pretransplant specimens were excluded. A peak of at least 4% donor T cells among recipient peripheral blood mononuclear cells was the definition used for donor T cell macrochimerism. Samples from a few later patients were sequenced in-house on an Illumina MiSeq with MiXCR processing rather than by the commercial service.

The protocol used for the library was the immunoSEQ multiplex PCR assay. For most patients, genomic DNA was isolated with the Qiagen DNeasy Blood and Tissue Kit and sent frozen to Adaptive Biotechnologies for TCR sequencing. Adaptive Biotechnologies carried out high-throughput TCR-beta CDR3 sequencing of genomic DNA for most patients. Per the source publication's procedure: Adaptive's ImmunoSEQ software supplied the TCR sequencing data for 18 patients, while MiXCR and VDJtools were used to process three other patients. CD4 versus CD8 sorting errors were corrected by removing sequences found in both subsets at a frequency ratio below 5:1. Because the origin of CDR3 nucleotide sequences shared between donor and recipient could not be assigned, those sequences were removed. To count as alloreactive, a clone needed at least 2-fold expansion over unstimulated cells and a minimum CFSE-low frequency of 0.002% (template counts) or 0.001% (read counts). Mappable clones were those detected in sequenced pre-transplant spleen, lymph node, or MLR CFSE-low populations of the donor or recipient. The cumulative frequency of alloreactive clones was calculated as a percentage of all sequences, weighted by copy number. TCRdb took over this immuneACCESS table, retaining in-frame rearrangements with V and J assigned. Such tables are incomplete; in checked studies, under half of the missing clones stem from an unresolved V gene, and the remainder is unexplained. V, J and clone size were drawn from that table, and D and trimming were deduced from the DNA. This sample has some 90,000 clones in its table, and roughly nine tenths of those were observed once. The top ten constitute 0.11% of the sample.

The time point label corresponds to: cells obtained before transplantation from donor or recipient. CD3+CD4+ and CD3+CD8+ populations were FACS-sorted from unstimulated pre-transplant donor and recipient cells taken from spleen or lymph nodes. Points on this clone: This receptor's antigen is unknown. Base qualities are missing; no much larger clone stands one base away.

What the study reported, not specific to this receptor: GvH clones were detected in recipient bone marrow, and some appeared earlier in ileal mucosa or blood, consistent with an intestinal mucosal origin. In the allografts of patients with donor T cell macrochimerism, GvH to HvG T cell clonal ratios were high. Peak levels of circulating GvH clones were associated with declines in HvG clones early after transplant. The conclusions were limited by the relatively low number and heterogeneity of the intestinal transplant patients.

V loses 2 bases of germline sequence and J loses 2 bases, and the interval between the two ends is 12 bases. Reading from cysteine to phenylalanine, the CDR3 counts 15 amino acids. Just the 45-base CDR3 DNA is kept, in frame starting at base 1. CDR1 and CDR2 (SEHNR, FQNEAQ) derive from the germline V gene (reference sequence). The material was unstimulated CD4+ T cells sorted from spleen or lymph node cells, obtained before intestinal transplant. The chain is encoded by TRBV7-9 joined to TRBJ1-2; TRBD1 is a weak D gene call, 6 bases matching. The TCR sequence derives from a human donor who received an intestinal transplant. The CDR3 has the sequence CASSLQHRDNYGYTF. The sequenced DNA: TGTGCCAGCAGCTTACAACACAGGGACAACTATGGCTACACCTTC.